This TCR beta chain was recorded in a study of blood T cells in healthy people across ages. The CDR3 has 15 amino acids. Germline values: CDR1 LGHNA, CDR2 YSLEER. Between the trimmed V and J ends, which lost 1 base and 8 bases, there was a span of 14 bases. Together with a sample-barcoded 5' primer, a J-beta primer mix was included in a second PCR lasting about 7 to 11 cycles. Template switching added a 12-random-nucleotide identifier to every cDNA molecule. Each of the samples gave a minimum of 2.5 million paired-end reads that contained CDR3. One entry per CDR3 protein, called by TCRdb with MiXCR from the 5' RACE reads. The table includes fewer than 2 million distinct CDR3 sequences, 39% detected once. This clonotype has more than one count but fewer than ten.

This TCR came from a human donor in good health. The chain has TRBV4-3 and TRBJ1-4; possible D gene TRBD1, 6 bases. Specimen: blood. In DNA form, the CDR3 reads TGCGCCAGCAGCCAAGTAGGGGGGCTGCGGGAAAAACTGTTTTTT. It encodes CASSQVGGLREKLFF.